This T cell receptor (beta chain) was captured in a study of monozygotic twins with cystic fibrosis. TCRdb's copy holds only in-frame clones and misses some; the assay was immunoSEQ multiplex PCR. Here the sample spans 30,000 or so clones, 90% to 97% being singletons. The origin of this receptor is a girl aged 2-10 years with cystic fibrosis. The sample was blood.

In DNA, the CDR3 is TGTGCCAGCAGCCTCCTCAGGGGCGGGGTGCGCACTGAAGCTTTCTTT. It specifies CASSLLRGGVRTEAFF. The rearrangement links TRBV7-9 to TRBJ1-1, with a possible D match to TRBD1 (6 bases). The germline V gene has CDR1 SEHNR and CDR2 FQNEAQ (reference sequence). The V end was cut by 5 bases, the J end by 4 bases, with 20 bases between. The CDR3 has 16 amino acids.